Here is one T cell receptor beta chain with its context. The record originates from a study of T cell repertoires in ileal Crohn's disease. Germline loops: CDR1 MNHEY, CDR2 SVGAGI. With 6 bases removed from V and 0 bases from J, the gap between germline ends came to 12 bases. The CDR3 covers 14 residues. Each sample's TCRB immunosequencing used 450 to 550 nanograms of biopsy DNA. Using immunoSEQ multiplex PCR, the repertoire was profiled, and TCRdb retains in-frame clones only, with some absent. The sample contains 6,500 to 7,500 clones, approximately 79% of which appear only once. This TCR was sampled from an adult with Crohn's disease. The V call is TRBV6-5, the J call TRBJ2-7; D is ambiguous. The sequenced material came from ileal tissue. The CDR3 here is CASRITTASYEQYF. The CDR3 region has the DNA TGTGCCAGCAGAATCACCACAGCCTCCTACGAGCAGTACTTC.